This T cell receptor (beta chain) stems from a study of cytomegalovirus exposure and HLA in healthy donors. Study-wide findings and caveats: Reportedly, TCR beta sequences accurately predicted HLA-A and HLA-B alleles in most subjects.

Comment on this clone: Its antigen is unidentified.

Germline CDR1 LNHNV, CDR2 YYDKDF (reference sequence). This CDR3 contains 15 residues. V lost 5 bases and J 0 bases, leaving 11 bases between the germline ends. Use of 60 Vbeta and 13 Jbeta primers characterized the PCR. Some clones are missing from TCRdb's copy, which holds only in-frame ones; the method was immunoSEQ multiplex PCR. The table shows 130,000 or so clones, with 74% occurring only once. This sequence joins TRBV15 and TRBJ1-5; D gene unclear. The clonotype originates from a man aged 40-55 years in good health and CMV-seropositive. Specimen: PBMCs. The CDR3 nucleotides are TGTGCCACCAGCGGCGGCCTCACTAGCAATCAGCCCCAGCATTTT. It is translated as CATSGGLTSNQPQHF.